This T cell receptor (beta chain) was identified in a study of identical twins. Study-wide results and limits: An excess of low generation probability was shown by twin-shared out-of-frame alpha sequences.

The donor group consisted entirely of healthy Caucasians. Turning to this clonotype: Its specificity is not known.

From germline, CDR1 is SGHAT and CDR2 FQNNGV. This CDR3 has 16 residues. The V gene end was trimmed by 0 bases and the J gene end by 1 base; junction bases not matched to a gene: 4. One entry per CDR3 protein, called by TCRdb with MiXCR from the 5' RACE reads. Here the sample spans roughly 1,500,000 distinct CDR3 sequences, under 35% being singletons. Specimen: cord blood. The clonotype comes from a newborn girl in good health. The chain employs TRBV11-2 and TRBJ2-7, with 9 bases that match TRBD2. The CDR3 spells CASSLDGTSLSYEQYF. DNA for the CDR3: TGTGCCAGCAGCTTAGACGGGACTAGCTTGTCCTACGAGCAGTACTTC.